This TCR beta chain was sequenced for a study of cytomegalovirus exposure and HLA in healthy donors. Study-level results: Highest at DRB1 and lowest at HLA-C, TCR association rates differed among HLA loci in a later analysis. TCR beta V- and J-gene trimming was later associated with a missense DCLRE1C variant. The classifier was said to identify cytomegalovirus status with high specificity and sensitivity.

Healthy donors of bone marrow made up the group. The germline V gene has CDR1 SGHDT and CDR2 YYEEEE. V gave up 2 bases and J gave up 4 bases, with 9 bases separating them. The CDR3 is made up of 14 amino acids. The PCR ran on 60 Vbeta and 13 Jbeta primers. Using immunoSEQ multiplex PCR, the repertoire was profiled, and TCRdb retains in-frame clones only, with some absent. This sample carries approximately 120,000 clones, about four fifths of them seen once, and the ten largest clones take about 13%. A remark on this clone: Its target is unknown.

Sequencing was performed on PBMCs. This clonotype originated in a woman aged 55-69 years in good health and CMV-seropositive. V gene TRBV5-6 combines with J gene TRBJ1-4; D might be TRBD1 (6 bases). The CDR3 nucleotides are TGTGCCAGCAGCTTACAGGGTTTTAATGAAAAACTGTTTTTT. It is translated as CASSLQGFNEKLFF.